A single sample is the source of the 13 T cell receptor beta chains below, sequenced in a study of tumor-infiltrating lymphocytes in primary liver carcinoma. The tissue used was unsorted bulk material of roughly 17-34 mg. RNA and DNA were co-extracted from it with the AllPrep DNA/RNA mini kit. Making TCR beta cDNA involved 400 to 600 ng total RNA and a constant-region primer. Nested multiplex PCR, run for three rounds with slightly modified ARM-PCR, yielded TCR beta libraries. Both of the initial two PCR rounds ran for roughly 11 cycles and employed TRBV1-TRBV30 forward primers alongside a C-beta reverse primer. One entry per CDR3 protein, called by TCRdb with MiXCR from the multiplex PCR reads. The sample has around 70,000 distinct CDR3 sequences; over 60% are singletons. Source material: liver tumor tissue from sampling region 4. Subset in this sample: tumor region T4, right-lateral pole. The receptors derive from a man in his forties with primary liver carcinoma and hepatitis B virus infection.

V gene TRBV4-1 combines with J gene TRBJ1-4; possible D gene TRBD1, 6 bases. V lost 5 bases to trimming and J lost 15 bases, with 25 bases between them. Germline lookup yields CDR1 MGHRA and CDR2 YSYEKL. The CDR3 spans 15 residues. CDR3 loop: CASSRIRGSRERLFF. The CDR3 nucleotides are TGCGCCAGCAGCAGAATAAGGGGGTCGCGAGAAAGATTGTTTTTT.

The V call is TRBV6-1, the J call TRBJ2-6; D gene unclear. The CDR3 spans 18 residues. The V end lost 4 bases, the J end lost 4 bases, and 20 bases lay between the germline ends. From germline, CDR1 is MNHNS and CDR2 SASEGT. CDR3 sequence: CASSVARTEWSGANVLTF. In DNA form, the CDR3 reads TGTGCCAGCAGTGTAGCTAGGACGGAGTGGTCCGGGGCCAACGTCCTGACTTTC.

Points on this clonotype: A much larger clone is a single base away; this may be a read error. This chain connects TRBV12-3 or TRBV12-4 to TRBJ2-5; tentative D call: TRBD2 (6 bases). The CDR3 covers 13 residues. Trimming took 7 bases from V and 9 from J, leaving 18 bases between them. CDR3 nucleotides: TGTGCCAGCACTCCTCAGGGAGGCGGGGCCCAGTACTTC. The encoded protein is CASTPQGGGAQYF.

With regard to this clonotype: This likely comes from a read error, as the CDR3 has no conserved phenylalanine or tryptophan at its end. The chain links TRBV29-1 to TRBJ2-3, with unresolved D. Germline lookup yields CDR1 SQVTM and CDR2 ANQGSEA. This CDR3 region has 10 residues. Here the CDR3 reads CSVGTDTQYY. In DNA, the CDR3 is TGCAGTGTTGGCACAGATACGCAGTATTAT.

This clonotype has a count of ten or more. The CDR3 spells CAWSGIAGDVQPQHF. CDR3 in DNA: TGTGCCTGGAGTGGAATCGCAGGGGACGTTCAGCCCCAGCATTTT. The chain recombines TRBV30 with TRBJ1-5; TRBD1 is a possible D gene (6 bases). The CDR3 totals 15 residues. Germline V gives CDR1 GTSNPN, CDR2 SVGIG (reference sequence). The V gene lost 1 base and the J gene lost 6 bases, with 16 bases spanning the gap.

Turning to this clonotype: A much larger clone lies a single base off, so this may be a read error. The chain combines TRBV2 with TRBJ2-2; D call uncertain. Germline CDR1 is SNHLY and CDR2 is FYNNEI. The CDR3 consists of 13 residues. Trimming took 4 bases from V and 6 from J, leaving 9 bases between them. The CDR3 reads CASSGQPAGELFF. The CDR3 DNA sequence: TGTGCCAGCAGTGGCCAACCCGCCGGGGAGCTGTTTTTT.

The table lists this clonotype with a count of one. CDR3 DNA: TGTGCCAGGAGTACGGACAACTATGGCTACACCTTC. Its translation is CARSTDNYGYTF. The J gene is TRBJ1-2, the V gene TRBV6-6; D remains ambiguous. Germline values: CDR1 MNHNY, CDR2 SVGAGI (reference sequence). CDR3 length equals 12 residues. V lost 9 bases and J 2 bases, leaving 10 bases between the germline ends.

Notes on this clonotype: A read error may produce the germline difference seen at one junction end. This chain links TRBV6-1 with TRBJ2-7; 12 bases map to TRBD2. The CDR3 has 15 amino acids. The V gene's germline CDR1 is MNHNS and CDR2 SASEGT. The DNA for the CDR3 is TGTGCCAGCAGTGAAGTGGCTAGCGGGAGGGGGGAGCACTACTTC. It translates to CASSEVASGRGEHYF.

There are many counts of this clonotype. V gene TRBV28 combines with J gene TRBJ2-7; D remains unclear. V shed 1 base and J shed 0 bases, with 10 bases lying between them. Germline V gives CDR1 MDHEN, CDR2 SYDVKM. The CDR3 totals 15 residues. CDR3: CASSLFRTPSYEQYF. CDR3 coding DNA: TGTGCCAGCAGTTTATTCAGGACCCCCTCCTACGAGCAGTACTTC.

On this clonotype: A much larger clone lies a single base off, so this may be a read error. The rearrangement joins TRBV24-1 to TRBJ2-3, with D possibly matching TRBD2 (6 bases). The CDR3 is 13 amino acids. The V gene's germline CDR1 is KGHDR and CDR2 SFDVKD. The CDR3 loop reads CASSDTTSEEQYF. The DNA of the CDR3 is TGTGCCAGCAGTGACACGACTAGTGAGGAGCAGTATTTT.

In its sample, this clonotype was seen a few times. A much larger clone lies one base from this, so it may be a read error. V is TRBV6-6 and J is TRBJ2-1; D is undetermined. CDR1 and CDR2 from the germline V gene are MNHNY and SVGAGI (reference sequence). The CDR3 consists of 14 residues. V was clipped by 7 bases and J by 6 bases, with 16 bases between them. The CDR3 loop is CASTRSSGANEQFF. The CDR3 DNA is TGTGCCAGCACGCGCTCGTCAGGCGCCAATGAGCAGTTCTTC.

Turning to this clonotype: The CDR3 does not close with the conserved phenylalanine or tryptophan, likely indicating a read error. The DNA is left out, because the CDR3 cannot be placed on it with certainty; the CDR3 is given as TCRdb lists it. The chain recombines TRBV11-2 with TRBJ1-6. Germline V gives CDR1 SGHAT, CDR2 FQNNGV. Ends included, the CDR3 has 14 residues. CDR3 amino acids: CASSPATAYSPLQI.

As regards this clonotype: Because the CDR3 is missing its conserved closing phenylalanine or tryptophan, this is likely a read error. No DNA is shown, since the ends of the CDR3 on it are uncertain; the CDR3 is the one TCRdb lists. The J gene is TRBJ2-7, the V gene TRBV11-2; the table gives TRBD1 as D, unverified against the DNA. Per germline, CDR1 SGHAT and CDR2 FQNNGV. The CDR3 has 12 residues if both end residues are counted. Here the CDR3 reads CASSPGGYEEYL.